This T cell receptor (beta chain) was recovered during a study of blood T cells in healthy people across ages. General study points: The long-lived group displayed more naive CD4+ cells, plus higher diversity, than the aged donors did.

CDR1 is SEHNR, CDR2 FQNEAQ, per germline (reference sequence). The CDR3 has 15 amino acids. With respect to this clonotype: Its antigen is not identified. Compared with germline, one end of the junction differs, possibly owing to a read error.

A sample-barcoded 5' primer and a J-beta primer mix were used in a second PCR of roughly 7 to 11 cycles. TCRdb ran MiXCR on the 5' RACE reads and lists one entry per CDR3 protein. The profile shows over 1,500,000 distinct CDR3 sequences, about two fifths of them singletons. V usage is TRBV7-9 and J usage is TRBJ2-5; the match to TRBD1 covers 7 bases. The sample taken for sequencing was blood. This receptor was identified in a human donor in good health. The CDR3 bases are TGTGTCAGCAGCTTAGTACAGGGGTTCCAAGAGACCCAGTACTTC. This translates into CVSSLVQGFQETQYF.